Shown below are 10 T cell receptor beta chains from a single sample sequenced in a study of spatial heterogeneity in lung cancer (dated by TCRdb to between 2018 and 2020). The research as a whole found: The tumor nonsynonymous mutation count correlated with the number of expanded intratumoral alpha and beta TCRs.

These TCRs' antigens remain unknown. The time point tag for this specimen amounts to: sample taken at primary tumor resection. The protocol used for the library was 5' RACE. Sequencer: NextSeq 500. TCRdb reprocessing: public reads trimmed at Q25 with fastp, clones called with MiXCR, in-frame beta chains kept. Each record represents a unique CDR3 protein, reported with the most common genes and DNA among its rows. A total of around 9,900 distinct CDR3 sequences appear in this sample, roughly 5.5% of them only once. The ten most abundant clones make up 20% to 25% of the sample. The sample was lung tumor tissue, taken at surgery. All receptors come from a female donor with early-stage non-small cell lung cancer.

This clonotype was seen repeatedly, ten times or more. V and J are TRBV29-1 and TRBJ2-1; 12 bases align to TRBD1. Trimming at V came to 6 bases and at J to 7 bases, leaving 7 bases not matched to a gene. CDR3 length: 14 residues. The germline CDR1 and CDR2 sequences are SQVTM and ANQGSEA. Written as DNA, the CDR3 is TGCAGCGTCGCCGGGACAGGGGGCAAAAATGAGCAGTTCTTC. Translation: CSVAGTGGKNEQFF.

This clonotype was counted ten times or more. Written as DNA, the CDR3 is TGTGCCTGGAGCTGGGACAGCAACGCTGAAGCTTTCTTT. It yields the protein CAWSWDSNAEAFF. The V call is TRBV30, the J call TRBJ1-1, with 7 bases lining up with TRBD1. The CDR3 loop spans 13 amino acids. The trim removed 3 bases at V and 6 bases at J, leaving 7 bases unmatched. Looked up from germline, CDR1 is GTSNPN and CDR2 is SVGIG (reference sequence).

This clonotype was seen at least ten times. The DNA for the CDR3 is TGTGCCAGCAGTAGACTAGCGGGAGGCACCGGGGAGCTGTTTTTT. Encoded protein: CASSRLAGGTGELFF. The chain links TRBV28 to TRBJ2-2, with 13 bases identical to TRBD2. Germline CDR1 is MDHEN and CDR2 is SYDVKM. The CDR3 extends over 15 amino acids. V was pared by 5 bases and J by 4 bases, with 1 base of the junction left unmatched.

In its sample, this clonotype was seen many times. The CDR3 nucleotides are TGTGCCAGCAGCTTTAGTACCGGGGAGCTGTTTTTT. This encodes CASSFSTGELFF. J is TRBJ2-2 and V is TRBV5-6, with D uncertain. Germline V gives CDR1 SGHDT, CDR2 YYEEEE. Trimming shortened V by 2 bases and J by 5 bases, and 4 bases separated the two germline ends. The CDR3 sequence is 12 residues long.

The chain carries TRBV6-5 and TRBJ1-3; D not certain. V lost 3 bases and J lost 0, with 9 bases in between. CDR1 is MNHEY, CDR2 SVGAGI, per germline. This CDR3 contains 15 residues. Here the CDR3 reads CASSYDWSSGNTIYF. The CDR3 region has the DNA TGTGCCAGCAGTTATGACTGGAGCTCTGGAAACACCATATATTTT.

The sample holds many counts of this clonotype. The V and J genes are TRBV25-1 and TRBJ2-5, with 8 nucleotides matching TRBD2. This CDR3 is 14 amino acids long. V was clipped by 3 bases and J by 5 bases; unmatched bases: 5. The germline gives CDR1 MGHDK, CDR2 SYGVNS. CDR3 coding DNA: TGTGCCAGCAGTGAGCGGGGGGCGTTTGAGACCCAGTACTTC. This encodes CASSERGAFETQYF.

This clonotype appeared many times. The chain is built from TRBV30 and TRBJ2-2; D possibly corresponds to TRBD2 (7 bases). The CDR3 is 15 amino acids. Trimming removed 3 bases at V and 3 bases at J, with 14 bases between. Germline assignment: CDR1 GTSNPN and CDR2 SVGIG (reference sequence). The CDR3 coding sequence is TGTGCCTGGAGAATGGCGGGGGCGTACACCGGGGAGCTGTTTTTT. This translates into CAWRMAGAYTGELFF.

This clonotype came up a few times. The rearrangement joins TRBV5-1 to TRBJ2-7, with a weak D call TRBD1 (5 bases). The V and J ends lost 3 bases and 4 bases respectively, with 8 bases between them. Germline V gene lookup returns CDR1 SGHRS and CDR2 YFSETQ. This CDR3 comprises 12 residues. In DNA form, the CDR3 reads TGCGCCAGCAGCTCCCAGGGTTACGAGCAGTACTTC. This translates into CASSSQGYEQYF. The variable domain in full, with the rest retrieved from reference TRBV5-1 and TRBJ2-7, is KAGVTQTPRYLIKTRGQQVTLSCSPISGHRSVSWYQQTPGQGLQFLFEYFSETQRNKGNFPGRFSGRQFSNSRSEMNVSTLELGDSALYLCASSSQGYEQYFGPGTRLTVT.

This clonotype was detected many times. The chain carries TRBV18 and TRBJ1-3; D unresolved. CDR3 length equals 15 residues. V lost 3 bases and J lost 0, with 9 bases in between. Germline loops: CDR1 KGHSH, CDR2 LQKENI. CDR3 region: CASSPTGSSGNTIYF. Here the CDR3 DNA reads TGTGCCAGCTCACCGACGGGGAGCTCTGGAAACACCATATATTTT. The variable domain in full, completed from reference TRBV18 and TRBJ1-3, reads NAGVMQNPRHLVRRRGQEARLRCSPMKGHSHVYWYRQLPEEGLKFMVYLQKENIIDESGMPKERFSAEFPKEGPSILRIQQVVRGDSAAYFCASSPTGSSGNTIYFGEGSWLTVV.

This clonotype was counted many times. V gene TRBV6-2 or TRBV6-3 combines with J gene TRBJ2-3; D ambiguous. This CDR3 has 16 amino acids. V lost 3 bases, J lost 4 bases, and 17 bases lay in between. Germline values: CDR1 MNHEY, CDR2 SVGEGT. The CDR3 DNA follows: TGTGCCAGCAGTTATCCAACCGATAGAATCGCAGATACGCAGTATTTT. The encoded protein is CASSYPTDRIADTQYF.